This T cell receptor beta chain was observed in a study of shared clonotypes between healthy human individuals. Turning to the study itself: Plates per donor: three CD4 naive, three CD4 memory, two CD8 naive, one CD8 memory. Study results and limitations: Clonotype sharing across a few donors was observed for about 4.8% of naive CD4 clonotypes.

For this clone: Its specificity is not known.

The split of CD4+ cells yielded CD45RA+ naive and CD45RA-negative memory subsets. Using immunoSEQ multiplex PCR, the repertoire was profiled, and TCRdb retains in-frame clones only, with some absent. The sample consists of hundreds of thousands of clones, around two thirds of them appearing once. Sequencing used memory CD4+ T cells sorted from blood. Subset specified: CD45RA-negative fraction. This clonotype originated in a woman aged 25-40 years in good health.

The CDR3 here is CASSDSAPAQYF. The CDR3 DNA reads as TGTGCCAGCAGTGACTCGGCGCCAGCCCAGTACTTC. The chain carries TRBV25-1 and TRBJ2-5; the D is unclear. V was cut by 3 bases and J by 9 bases, with 11 bases left in between. This CDR3 contains 12 residues. From germline, CDR1 is MGHDK and CDR2 SYGVNS.